The 5 T cell receptor beta chains reported below all come from one sample, sequenced in a study of T-cell memory formation after mild COVID-19. TCRdb re-analysed the 5' RACE reads in MiXCR, keeping a single row per CDR3 protein. The sample comprises about 340,000 distinct CDR3 sequences, 10% to 15% of which are singletons, and 20% to 25% rests with the top ten. The specimen sequenced was PBMCs or a T cell subset sorted from them (not recorded which). The receptors here all came from a man between 18 and 35 years old who had mild COVID-19 (a few samples of this study predate the infection). Cell type and time point are not known.

This clonotype was counted at least ten times. The chain has TRBV5-1 and TRBJ1-5; 8 bases agree with TRBD1. Germline V lookup: CDR1 SGHRS, CDR2 YFSETQ. The CDR3 has 16 residues. After removal of 3 bases from V and 3 bases from J, the junction contained 8 bases not matched to a gene. CDR3 protein: CASSWGDRGSNQPQHF. CDR3 sequence (DNA): TGCGCCAGCAGCTGGGGAGACAGGGGATCCAATCAGCCCCAGCATTTT.

The chain employs TRBV7-3 and TRBJ2-1; 11 nucleotides match TRBD2. V was clipped by 2 bases and J by 5 bases; unmatched bases: 5. There are 16 residues in the CDR3. Germline V gene lookup returns CDR1 SGHTA and CDR2 FQGTGA. DNA of the CDR3: TGTGCCAGCAGCTTAGGATCTAGCGGGGGGAACAATGAGCAGTTCTTC. Translating it yields CASSLGSSGGNNEQFF.

As for this clonotype: A junction boundary mismatches the germline segment, possibly from a read error. DNA for the CDR3: TGTGCCAGCAGTCACTCCGGACACCTAAAATTCACAGATACGCAGTATTTT. Its translation: CASSHSGHLKFTDTQYF. The chain has TRBV6-2 or TRBV6-3 and TRBJ2-3; perhaps TRBD1 as D (5 bases). CDR3 length: 17 amino acids. Germline loops: CDR1 MNHEY, CDR2 SVGEGT.

The chain links TRBV4-1 to TRBJ1-1, with TRBD1 matching 7 bases. Per germline, CDR1 MGHRA and CDR2 YSYEKL. V was clipped by 4 bases and J by 1 base; unmatched bases: 3. The CDR3 runs to 14 residues. The CDR3 sequence: CASSRQGPNTEAFF. The CDR3 DNA is TGCGCCAGCAGCCGACAGGGTCCGAACACTGAAGCTTTCTTT.

This clonotype occurred a few times. This sequence joins TRBV12-3 or TRBV12-4 and TRBJ2-7; no clear D gene. The CDR3 is 17 residues long. V was cut by 3 bases and J by 3 bases, with 21 bases left in between. CDR3 nucleotides: TGTGCCAGCAGTTTGGGCTTAGTCGGATTCACCCTCTACGAGCAGTACTTC. The encoded protein is CASSLGLVGFTLYEQYF.